The 30 T cell receptor beta chains reported below all come from one sample, sequenced in a study of TIL therapy for anti-PD-1-resistant metastatic lung cancer. The time point is: pre-treatment sample, taken before nivolumab and TIL therapy. The libraries were made with immunoSEQ v3. Using immunoSEQ multiplex PCR, the repertoire was profiled, and TCRdb retains in-frame clones only, with some absent. The sample comprises tens of thousands of clones, more than 75% of which are singletons, and 2.5% to 3% rests with the top ten. The sequenced sample was blood, obtained at baseline. These receptors were collected from a person between 25 and 79 years old with non-small cell lung cancer.

The chain employs TRBV19 and TRBJ1-1, with 10 bases aligning to TRBD1. CDR1 is LNHDA, CDR2 SQIVND, per germline (reference sequence). The V segment lost 4 bases and the J segment 3 bases; nucleotides outside the gene matches: 5. The CDR3 totals 15 residues. The CDR3 here is CASSTLGQGDTEAFF. DNA of the CDR3: TGTGCCAGTAGTACCCTTGGACAGGGGGACACTGAAGCTTTCTTT.

The chain couples TRBV27 to TRBJ2-7; a possible D gene is TRBD1 (6 bases). CDR3 length: 12 amino acids. CDR1 and CDR2 from the germline V gene are MNHEY and SMNVEV (reference sequence). Trimming removed 5 bases at V and 7 bases at J, with 12 bases between. CDR3 sequence reads: CASSVPQGEQYF. DNA for the CDR3: TGTGCCAGCAGTGTCCCACAGGGAGAGCAGTACTTC.

This clone was seen a few times. J is TRBJ1-6 and V is TRBV27; 8 nucleotides agree with TRBD1. The CDR3 sequence is 15 residues long. Germline trimming cut 2 bases from V and 7 bases from J; bases unmatched to any gene: 4. Germline V gene sequence: CDR1 MNHEY, CDR2 SMNVEV (reference sequence). CDR3 protein: CASSLRTGPNSPLHF. Written as DNA, the CDR3 is TGTGCCAGCAGTTTACGGACAGGGCCGAATTCACCCCTCCACTTT.

The chain combines TRBV3-1 (or the pseudogene TRBV3-2) with TRBJ2-7; D may be TRBD1 (6 bases). Germline CDR1 reads LGHDT; CDR2 reads YNNKEL (reference sequence). Deletions cut 1 base from V and 2 bases from J, with 6 bases between. The CDR3 length is 13 residues. In DNA form, the CDR3 reads TGTGCCAGCAGCCAAGCAGGGGCCTACGAGCAGTACTTC. Residues: CASSQAGAYEQYF.

The CDR3 loop reads CASSPGGSYEQYF. Written as DNA, the CDR3 is TGCGCCAGCAGCCCGGGAGGGTCCTACGAGCAGTACTTC. The rearrangement joins TRBV5-1 to TRBJ2-7, with 8 positions matching TRBD2. Unmatched junction bases numbered 1, after V lost 4 bases and J lost 1 base. The CDR3 consists of 13 residues. The germline CDR1 and CDR2 sequences are SGHRS and YFSETQ.

A single count supports this clone. The chain is built from TRBV6-1 and TRBJ1-1; D remains unclear. Trimming cost V 2 bases and J 0 bases, with 13 bases left between them. Germline values: CDR1 MNHNS, CDR2 SASEGT. The CDR3 extends over 16 amino acids. The CDR3 loop reads CASSERAAVMNTEAFF. CDR3 sequence (DNA): TGTGCCAGCAGTGAACGGGCCGCTGTTATGAACACTGAAGCTTTCTTT.

The chain has TRBV4-2 and TRBJ2-5; 10 bases agree with TRBD1. This CDR3 has 16 residues. V was pared by 4 bases and J by 4 bases, with 9 bases of the junction left unmatched. Germline V gives CDR1 LGHNA, CDR2 YNFKEQ. CDR3 in DNA: TGTGCCAGCAGCCCGAGGGGGACAGGGGTAATAGAGACCCAGTACTTC. It yields the protein CASSPRGTGVIETQYF.

V gene TRBV7-7 combines with J gene TRBJ2-2; 13 positions agree with TRBD2. This CDR3 region has 19 residues. CDR1 and CDR2 from the germline V gene are SSHAT and FNYEAQ (reference sequence). V shed 5 bases, J shed 6 bases, and the junction held 15 bases outside the gene matches. In DNA form, the CDR3 reads TGTGCCAGCAGCCGAGGAGTGGGGGCAGGACTAGCGGGAGCCGGGGAGCTGTTTTTT. Amino acid sequence: CASSRGVGAGLAGAGELFF.

The chain is built from TRBV5-1 and TRBJ1-1; 7 bases fit TRBD1. Germline values: CDR1 SGHRS, CDR2 YFSETQ. The CDR3 length is 14 residues. J gave up 8 bases and V 0 bases, and 7 bases lay outside the gene matches. Here the CDR3 DNA reads TGCGCCAGCAGCTTGGGACAGGGTGAAGGGGAAGCTTTCTTT. It is translated as CASSLGQGEGEAFF.

The rearrangement links TRBV11-2 to TRBJ1-3; D remains unclear. The CDR3 extends over 14 amino acids. Trimming took 3 bases from V and 1 from J, leaving 7 bases between them. CDR1 and CDR2 from the germline V gene are SGHAT and FQNNGV. CDR3: CASSFGISGNTIYF. The DNA of the CDR3 is TGTGCCAGCAGCTTCGGGATTTCTGGAAACACCATATATTTT.

The rearrangement links TRBV7-3 to TRBJ1-2; 9 bases fit TRBD1. Per germline, CDR1 SGHTA and CDR2 FQGTGA. The trim removed 5 bases at V and 8 bases at J, leaving 12 bases unmatched. This CDR3 contains 15 residues. The chain's CDR3 is CASSILITGGEGYTF. CDR3 DNA sequence: TGTGCCAGCAGCATCCTAATTACAGGGGGCGAAGGCTACACCTTC.

In its sample, this clone was seen a few times. J is TRBJ2-7 and V is TRBV16, with TRBD1 matching 9 bases. This CDR3 is built from 14 residues. Germline lookup yields CDR1 KGHSY and CDR2 FQNENV. The V gene end was trimmed by 8 bases and the J gene end by 1 base; junction bases not matched to a gene: 6. The CDR3 nucleotides read TGTGCCAGCGCCCCGGGGACAGGGTCCTACGAGCAGTACTTC. Protein sequence: CASAPGTGSYEQYF.

The chain links TRBV6-5 to TRBJ2-3; D gene ambiguous. V shed 6 bases and J shed 0 bases, with 7 bases lying between them. The germline CDR1 and CDR2 sequences are MNHEY and SVGAGI. The CDR3 has 13 residues. CDR3 residues: CASRVASTDTQYF. The CDR3 bases are TGTGCCAGCAGGGTAGCAAGCACAGATACGCAGTATTTT.

The chain links TRBV12-3 or TRBV12-4 to TRBJ1-1, with a possible D match to TRBD1 (5 bases). The CDR3 has 11 residues. Trimming took 7 bases from V and 7 from J, leaving 10 bases between them. The CDR3 region has the DNA TGTGCCAGCATACGGGGGATTGAAGCTTTCTTT. It translates to CASIRGIEAFF.

V is TRBV7-9 and J is TRBJ1-1, with a tentative D call TRBD1 (6 bases). In germline, CDR1 is SEHNR, CDR2 FQNEAQ (reference sequence). V was trimmed by 4 bases and J by 3 bases, leaving 9 bases between them. This CDR3 comprises 13 residues. The CDR3 sequence is CASSSGGHTEAFF. The CDR3 nucleotides are TGTGCCAGCAGCTCTGGGGGGCACACTGAAGCTTTCTTT. Based on the CDR3 plus reference TRBV7-9 and TRBJ1-1, the full variable domain is DTGVSQNPRHKITKRGQNVTFRCDPISEHNRLYWYRQTLGQGPEFLTYFQNEAQLEKSRLLSDRFSAERPKGSFSTLEIQRTEQGDSAMYLCASSSGGHTEAFFGQGTRLTVV.

The V call is TRBV5-1, the J call TRBJ1-6; D perhaps matches TRBD1 (5 bases). Germline CDR1 is SGHRS and CDR2 is YFSETQ. This CDR3 spans 18 amino acids. V lost 2 bases to trimming and J lost 0 bases, with 15 bases between them. CDR3 nucleotide sequence: TGCGCCAGCAGCTTCTCCTCCTCGGGGGGCTCCTATAATTCACCCCTCCACTTT. As protein: CASSFSSSGGSYNSPLHF.

This chain connects TRBV15 to TRBJ1-4; D is possibly TRBD1 (5 bases). The CDR3 sequence is 17 residues long. Germline CDR1 and CDR2: LNHNV and YYDKDF (reference sequence). Trimming shortened V by 8 bases and J by 6 bases, and 25 bases separated the two germline ends. The CDR3 bases are TGTGCCACCCGACGGGGGGGTCTGGGGGGTTATCATGAAAAACTGTTTTTT. Protein product: CATRRGGLGGYHEKLFF.

This clone was seen a few times. The CDR3 loop reads CASSQDGQVNTGELFF. DNA of the CDR3: TGTGCCAGCAGCCAAGATGGTCAGGTTAACACCGGGGAGCTGTTTTTT. The genes are TRBV3-1 (or the pseudogene TRBV3-2) and TRBJ2-2; D gene unclear. This CDR3 has 16 amino acids. The V end lost 0 bases, the J end lost 2 bases, and 10 bases lay between the germline ends. CDR1 is LGHDT and CDR2 is YNNKEL in the germline V gene (reference sequence).

This chain links TRBV30 with TRBJ2-7; D possibly corresponds to TRBD1 (5 bases). Germline CDR1 is GTSNPN and CDR2 is SVGIG (reference sequence). This CDR3 contains 13 residues. The V end was cut by 0 bases, the J end by 6 bases, with 12 bases between. The CDR3: CAWSVSQGTEQYF. CDR3 DNA sequence: TGTGCCTGGAGTGTATCGCAGGGTACCGAGCAGTACTTC. Together with reference TRBV30 and TRBJ2-7, the CDR3 gives the full variable domain: SQTIHQWPATLVQPVGSPLSLECTVEGTSNPNLYWYRQAAGRGLQLLFYSVGIGQISSEVPQNLSASRPQDRQFILSSKKLLLSDSGFYLCAWSVSQGTEQYFGPGTRLTVT.

The chain combines TRBV19 with TRBJ1-1, with TRBD1 as a possible D gene (5 bases). Germline CDR1 reads LNHDA; CDR2 reads SQIVND (reference sequence). The V end lost 8 bases, the J end lost 2 bases, and 18 bases lay between the germline ends. The CDR3 loop spans 15 amino acids. CDR3 DNA sequence: TGTGCCAGTGCCTCCGATCGGGGGGGAAACACTGAAGCTTTCTTT. Translating gives CASASDRGGNTEAFF.

V and J are TRBV7-7 and TRBJ2-5; possible D gene TRBD2, 5 bases. Germline lookup yields CDR1 SSHAT and CDR2 FNYEAQ (reference sequence). This CDR3 contains 13 residues. The V gene lost 6 bases and the J gene lost 5 bases, with 13 bases spanning the gap. In DNA, the CDR3 is TGTGCCAGCAGAGGAGGCGGCGGTGAGACCCAGTACTTC. Residues: CASRGGGGETQYF.

The V gene is TRBV28, the J gene TRBJ1-6, with 9 bases identical to TRBD1. This CDR3 is 14 amino acids long. The germline gives CDR1 MDHEN, CDR2 SYDVKM. V shed 3 bases and J 7 bases; nucleotides not matched to a gene: 1. CDR3 in amino acids: CASSLGTGNSPLHF. DNA for the CDR3: TGTGCCAGCAGTTTGGGGACAGGGAATTCACCCCTCCACTTT.

This clone was seen only once. V usage is TRBV18 and J usage is TRBJ2-2; D possibly corresponds to TRBD2 (6 bases). The length of the CDR3 is 14 residues. The germline V and J ends were trimmed by 3 bases and 3 bases, with 8 bases remaining between them. CDR1 is KGHSH and CDR2 is LQKENI in the germline V gene. The CDR3 loop reads CASSPRRDTGELFF. CDR3 DNA sequence: TGTGCCAGCTCACCGCGGAGGGACACCGGGGAGCTGTTTTTT.

The chain is built from TRBV6-5 and TRBJ2-7; no reliable D call. The germline V gene encodes CDR1 MNHEY and CDR2 SVGAGI. The CDR3 length is 11 residues. V lost 5 bases to trimming and J lost 3 bases, with 5 bases between them. The CDR3 region has the DNA TGTGCCAGCAGTCTATACTACGAGCAGTACTTC. It yields the protein CASSLYYEQYF.

The V gene is TRBV7-3, the J gene TRBJ1-1; 9 nucleotides match TRBD1. V gave up 5 bases and J gave up 8 bases; unmatched junction bases: 12. This CDR3 is built from 15 residues. Germline V gene lookup returns CDR1 SGHTA and CDR2 FQGTGA. The CDR3 DNA reads as TGTGCCAGCAGCCATACACAGGGGGCGAAGGAGGAAGCTTTCTTT. Encoded protein: CASSHTQGAKEEAFF.

The chain links TRBV5-1 to TRBJ1-2; D is unclear. Trimming removed 0 bases at V and 2 bases at J, with 8 bases between. There are 14 residues in the CDR3. The germline CDR1 and CDR2 sequences are SGHRS and YFSETQ. The CDR3 nucleotides are TGCGCCAGCAGCTTGGGGGATGGAAACTATGGCTACACCTTC. It encodes CASSLGDGNYGYTF.

This chain connects TRBV4-1 to TRBJ1-1; D possibly corresponds to TRBD1 (5 bases). V dropped 1 base and J dropped 5 bases, with 17 bases sitting between them. CDR3 length: 16 residues. Germline V gene data show CDR1 as MGHRA and CDR2 as YSYEKL. The CDR3 DNA reads TGCGCCAGCAGCCAAGTCCGCACTTGGGGGGGGACTGAAGCTTTCTTT. This sequence encodes CASSQVRTWGGTEAFF.

The V and J genes are TRBV6-5 and TRBJ1-2; tentatively, D is TRBD1 (5 bases). Trimming shortened V by 0 bases and J by 1 base, and 9 bases separated the two germline ends. The CDR3 has 15 residues. Germline V gene sequence: CDR1 MNHEY, CDR2 SVGAGI. CDR3 amino acids: CASSYSWGINYGYTF. The CDR3 DNA sequence: TGTGCCAGCAGTTACTCGTGGGGGATTAACTATGGCTACACCTTC.

The chain carries TRBV30 and TRBJ1-2; tentatively, D is TRBD1 (5 bases). V lost 5 bases and J 1 base, leaving 14 bases between the germline ends. The CDR3 loop spans 14 amino acids. Germline V gives CDR1 GTSNPN, CDR2 SVGIG (reference sequence). The DNA of the CDR3 is TGTGCCTGGGAGCCCGGGACGGTTAACTATGGCTACACCTTC. Residues: CAWEPGTVNYGYTF.

Only one count was recorded for this clone. The genes are TRBV7-2 and TRBJ2-5; D is perhaps TRBD2 (5 bases). The germline gives CDR1 SGHTA, CDR2 FQGNSA. The V gene lost 5 bases and the J gene lost 5 bases, with 9 bases spanning the gap. This CDR3 is built from 12 residues. The CDR3 is CASSKRRETQYF. CDR3 DNA sequence: TGTGCCAGCAGCAAAAGGAGGGAGACCCAGTACTTC.